The present TCR beta chain was sequenced within a study of Graves' ophthalmopathy and Graves' hyperthyroidism. Broader study findings: A model of 13 signatures distinguished ophthalmopathy from stable hyperthyroidism at 87.88% sensitivity and nearly 82% specificity. Predictions made by the model for ophthalmopathy progression reached approximately 70% sensitivity and around 72% specificity.

A word on this clonotype: Antigen specificity is unknown.

The CDR3 has 12 amino acids. Germline CDR1 reads DFQATT; CDR2 reads SNEGSKA (reference sequence). Trimming took 3 bases from V and 7 from J, leaving 13 bases between them. For repertoire sequencing, the TCR beta CDR3 regions were amplified from RNA transcripts. Second-round multiplex PCR came after first-round RT-PCR with HTBI primers. Via MiXCR, TCRdb re-called the multiplex PCR reads, giving one row per CDR3 protein. The sample lists nearly 400,000 distinct CDR3 sequences; about a sixth were seen once. Ophthalmopathy was moderately-to-severely active, CAS at least 3, NOSPECS at least 4, lasting under 3 months. PBMCs were isolated by Ficoll-Paque density gradient centrifugation, using approximately 10 ml of fresh peripheral blood as the starting material.

This receptor was obtained from a woman younger than 30 with Graves' ophthalmopathy. Sequencing used peripheral blood. This chain links TRBV20-1 with TRBJ2-7; D is unclear. CDR3 in amino acids: CSASPTDTEQYF. The DNA for the CDR3 is TGCAGTGCTAGTCCGACTGATACAGAGCAGTACTTC.